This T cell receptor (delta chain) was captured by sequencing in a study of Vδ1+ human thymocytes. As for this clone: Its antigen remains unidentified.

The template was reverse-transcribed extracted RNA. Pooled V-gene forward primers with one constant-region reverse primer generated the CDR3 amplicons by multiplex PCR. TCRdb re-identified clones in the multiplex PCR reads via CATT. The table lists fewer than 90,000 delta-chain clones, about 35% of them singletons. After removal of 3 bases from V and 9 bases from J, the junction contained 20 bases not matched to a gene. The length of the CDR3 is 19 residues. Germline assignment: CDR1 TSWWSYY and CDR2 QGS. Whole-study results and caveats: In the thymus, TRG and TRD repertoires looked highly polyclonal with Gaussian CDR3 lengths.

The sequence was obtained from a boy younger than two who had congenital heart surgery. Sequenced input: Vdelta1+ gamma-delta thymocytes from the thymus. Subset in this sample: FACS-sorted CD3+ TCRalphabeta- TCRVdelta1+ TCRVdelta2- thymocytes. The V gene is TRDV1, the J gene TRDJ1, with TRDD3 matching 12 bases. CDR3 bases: TGTGCTCTTGGGGACTTTAGCTATATCCCCGTCTGGGGGATACGCGAACTCATCTTT. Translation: CALGDFSYIPVWGIRELIF.